This TCR beta chain is from a study of T cell responses to AZD1222 COVID-19 vaccine. Across the study: Second doses at about 4 or about 12 weeks were pooled.

Only a few counts were recorded for this clone. Its antigen is not identified. Assay used: immunoSEQ multiplex PCR; TCRdb lists only in-frame clones, some missing. This table has about 160,000 clones, about 90% appearing once. Study outcomes and limitations: The study sampled repertoires only after the peak T cell response. White British people made up most donors, females outnumbered males, and clonal diversity was possibly underestimated. Vaccine-associated CD4 TCRs spanned spike, dominant at 160-218 and 743-854.

V lost 8 bases and J 2 bases, leaving 14 bases between the germline ends. The CDR3 contains 14 residues. CDR1 and CDR2 from the germline V gene are SGHTS and YDEGEE. The sample was peripheral blood, taken on day 0 of AZD1222 vaccination. The chain recombines TRBV5-8 with TRBJ1-5, with D possibly matching TRBD1 (5 bases). The source of this sequence is an adult in good health. CDR3 amino acids: CARGPAGGNQPQHF. The DNA for the CDR3 is TGTGCCAGGGGGCCCGCAGGCGGCAATCAGCCCCAGCATTTT.